The 16 T cell receptor beta chains in this list originate from one sample, sequenced in a study of early stage breast cancer tumors. Produced via immunoSEQ multiplex PCR; TCRdb's table is partial and in-frame only. Seen here are about 72,000 clones, more than 60% observed once, and the top ten hold about 3.6%. Sequenced input: blood. The receptors shown here come from a person between 55 and 69 years old with breast cancer.

Only a few counts were recorded for this clone. The V and J genes are TRBV5-5 and TRBJ1-2, with D possibly matching TRBD1 (6 bases). CDR3 length: 14 residues. Germline loops: CDR1 SGHKS, CDR2 YYEKEE (reference sequence). Trimming took off 0 bases at V and 4 bases at J, with 10 bases between the two ends. CDR3 sequence: CASSLVEGVYGYTF. DNA of the CDR3: TGTGCCAGCAGCTTGGTGGAGGGGGTCTATGGCTACACCTTC.

The V call is TRBV7-9, the J call TRBJ2-5, with 8 bases fitting TRBD1. V was pared by 1 base and J by 5 bases, with 6 bases of the junction left unmatched. The CDR3 sequence is 15 residues long. Per germline, CDR1 SEHNR and CDR2 FQNEAQ (reference sequence). The CDR3 is CASSLGAGGRETQYF. The CDR3 nucleotides are TGTGCCAGCAGCTTAGGGGCAGGGGGCAGGGAGACCCAGTACTTC.

This clone came up a few times. This chain connects TRBV27 to TRBJ1-2; a weak D match, TRBD1 (6 bases). In germline, CDR1 is MNHEY, CDR2 SMNVEV (reference sequence). The V end was cut by 5 bases, the J end by 5 bases, with 12 bases between. CDR3 length: 13 residues. The CDR3 DNA is TGTGCCAGCAGTGGACAGTCGGGATATGGCTACACCTTC. As protein: CASSGQSGYGYTF.

This clone was seen a handful of times. The chain carries TRBV15 and TRBJ1-5; D might be TRBD1 (5 bases). Between the trimmed V and J ends, which lost 3 bases and 5 bases, there was a span of 11 bases. There are 14 residues in the CDR3. Germline V gene sequence: CDR1 LNHNV, CDR2 YYDKDF (reference sequence). The CDR3 loop reads CATSRIGEDQPQHF. CDR3 coding DNA: TGTGCCACCAGCAGGATAGGGGAGGATCAGCCCCAGCATTTT.

The chain joins TRBV7-2 to TRBJ2-1; tentatively, D is TRBD2 (5 bases). CDR1 and CDR2 (germline): SGHTA, FQGNSA. This CDR3 spans 15 amino acids. V was trimmed by 3 bases and J by 4 bases, leaving 13 bases between them. CDR3 sequence: CASSFGDYRYNEQFF. The DNA for the CDR3 is TGTGCCAGCAGCTTCGGAGACTACCGTTACAATGAGCAGTTCTTC.

J is TRBJ1-3 and V is TRBV4-3, with D unclear. Germline assignment: CDR1 LGHNA and CDR2 YSLEER. The CDR3 length is 15 residues. Trimming left V 1 base short and J 4 bases short, with 11 bases between. DNA for the CDR3: TGCGCCAGCAGCCAAGGACGGCATCTCGGAAACACCATATATTTT. This gives the protein CASSQGRHLGNTIYF.

The gene calls are TRBV6-5 and TRBJ2-7, with 10 bases that match TRBD2. This CDR3 region has 14 residues. Per the germline V gene, CDR1 is MNHEY and CDR2 is SVGAGI. J gave up 3 bases and V 7 bases, and 6 bases lay outside the gene matches. The CDR3 coding sequence is TGTGCCAGCATGAGGGCTAGCGGGAGCTACGAGCAGTACTTC. Protein product: CASMRASGSYEQYF.

This clone was observed a handful of times. The chain has TRBV27 and TRBJ2-1, with D perhaps assigned TRBD1 or TRBD2 (6 bases each). V lost 7 bases and J 1 base, leaving 8 bases between the germline ends. CDR1 is MNHEY, CDR2 SMNVEV, per germline (reference sequence). The CDR3 is made up of 13 amino acids. The CDR3 sequence: CASTGASYNEQFF. In DNA, the CDR3 is TGTGCCAGCACGGGGGCGTCCTACAATGAGCAGTTCTTC.

V gene TRBV9 combines with J gene TRBJ1-1; D unresolved. Germline CDR1 is SGDLS and CDR2 is YYNGEE. Trimming pared 4 bases from V and 1 base from J, leaving 11 bases between. This CDR3 has 14 residues. For the CDR3, the DNA is TGTGCCAGCAGCCTACGGACGGAGAACACTGAAGCTTTCTTT. Its protein product is CASSLRTENTEAFF.

This chain joins TRBV4-2 and TRBJ1-1, with D unclear. Trimming left V 0 bases short and J 10 bases short, with 12 bases between. Germline CDR1 is LGHNA and CDR2 is YNFKEQ. The CDR3 is 13 residues long. CDR3 region: CASSQDGGRAAFF. CDR3 in DNA: TGTGCCAGCAGCCAAGATGGAGGGAGAGCAGCTTTCTTT.

The chain joins TRBV6-4 to TRBJ2-2; 9 bases align to TRBD2. Germline V gene data show CDR1 as MRHNA and CDR2 as SNTAGT. V lost 8 bases, J lost 7 bases, and 2 bases stayed unmatched. The CDR3 is made up of 12 amino acids. CDR3 bases: TGTGCCAGCCGGACTAGCGACGGGGAGCTGTTTTTT. Translated: CASRTSDGELFF.

The chain joins TRBV28 to TRBJ1-1; TRBD1 is a possible D gene (6 bases). The V gene's germline CDR1 is MDHEN and CDR2 SYDVKM. This CDR3 is 14 amino acids long. Deletions cut 5 bases from V and 3 bases from J, with 13 bases between. The CDR3, as DNA: TGTGCCAGCAGTCCCAGGGGCTCGGACACTGAAGCTTTCTTT. It encodes CASSPRGSDTEAFF.

The V gene is TRBV2, the J gene TRBJ2-3; no firm D call. CDR1 and CDR2 from the germline V gene are SNHLY and FYNNEI. The germline V and J ends were trimmed by 2 bases and 4 bases, with 13 bases remaining between them. The CDR3 contains 15 residues. The CDR3 region has the DNA TGTGCCAGCAGTGAATCAGCCCATGGGGCAGATACGCAGTATTTT. Its translation: CASSESAHGADTQYF.

The chain employs TRBV19 and TRBJ2-7, with D hard to call. Germline values: CDR1 LNHDA, CDR2 SQIVND (reference sequence). Trimming shortened V by 8 bases and J by 0 bases, and 11 bases separated the two germline ends. This CDR3 is built from 13 residues. The CDR3 DNA is TGTGCCAGTTCGGAAGACAACTCCTACGAGCAGTACTTC. Translated, it gives CASSEDNSYEQYF.

This clone has just a few counts. This chain connects TRBV6-1 to TRBJ1-3, with 9 bases fitting TRBD1. The junction had 12 bases not matched to a gene; V was cut back by 9 bases and J by 6 bases. Germline lookup yields CDR1 MNHNS and CDR2 SASEGT. This CDR3 region has 15 residues. This CDR3 reads CASVTGQGNENTIYF. The CDR3 DNA follows: TGTGCCAGTGTTACGGGACAGGGTAACGAAAACACCATATATTTT.

The genes are TRBV11-1 and TRBJ2-7; 7 bases map to TRBD1. This CDR3 contains 14 residues. Germline values: CDR1 SGHAT, CDR2 FQDESV (reference sequence). Trimming cost V 6 bases and J 5 bases; bases outside gene matches: 10. The CDR3 loop reads CASSVDRVVDEQYF. The CDR3 DNA is TGTGCCAGCAGTGTTGACAGGGTCGTCGACGAGCAGTACTTC.